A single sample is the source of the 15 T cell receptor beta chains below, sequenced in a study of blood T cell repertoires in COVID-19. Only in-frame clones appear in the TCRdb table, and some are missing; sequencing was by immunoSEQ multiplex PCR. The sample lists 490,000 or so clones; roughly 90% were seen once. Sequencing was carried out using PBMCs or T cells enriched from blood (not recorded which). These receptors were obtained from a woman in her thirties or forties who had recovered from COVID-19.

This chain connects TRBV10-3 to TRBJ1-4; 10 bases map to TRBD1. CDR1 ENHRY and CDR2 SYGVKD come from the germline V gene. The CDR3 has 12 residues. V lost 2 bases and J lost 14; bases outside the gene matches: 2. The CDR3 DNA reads TGTGCCATCAGTGAGCCGGGACAGGGGCTGTTTTTT. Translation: CAISEPGQGLFF.

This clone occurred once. CDR3 residues: CASSPRRTSGRGDTQYF. Here the CDR3 DNA reads TGTGCCAGCAGCCCGAGGCGGACTAGCGGGAGAGGGGATACGCAGTATTTT. V gene TRBV11-3 combines with J gene TRBJ2-3, with 13 bases that match TRBD2. The trim removed 5 bases at V and 6 bases at J, leaving 11 bases unmatched. The length of the CDR3 is 17 residues. Germline assignment: CDR1 SGHNT and CDR2 YENEEA.

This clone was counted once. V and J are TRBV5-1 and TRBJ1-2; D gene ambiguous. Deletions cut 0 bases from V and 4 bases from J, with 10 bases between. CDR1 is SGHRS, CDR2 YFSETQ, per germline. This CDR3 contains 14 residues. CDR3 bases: TGCGCCAGCAGCTTGGGGCAGGCAAGCTATGGCTACACCTTC. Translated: CASSLGQASYGYTF.

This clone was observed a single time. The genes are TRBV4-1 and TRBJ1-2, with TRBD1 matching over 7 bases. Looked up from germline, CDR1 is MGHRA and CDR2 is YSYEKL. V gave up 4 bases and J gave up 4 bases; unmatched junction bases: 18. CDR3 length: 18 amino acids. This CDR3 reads CASSLHLVIGQEVYGYTF. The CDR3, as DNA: TGCGCCAGCAGCCTGCATCTGGTAATCGGACAGGAGGTCTATGGCTACACCTTC.

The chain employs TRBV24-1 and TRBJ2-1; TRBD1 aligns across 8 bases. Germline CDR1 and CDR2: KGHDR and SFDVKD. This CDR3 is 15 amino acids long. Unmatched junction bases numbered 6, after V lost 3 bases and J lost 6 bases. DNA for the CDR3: TGTGCCACCAGTGATCATCGTACAGGGGGCAATGAGCAGTTCTTC. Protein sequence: CATSDHRTGGNEQFF.

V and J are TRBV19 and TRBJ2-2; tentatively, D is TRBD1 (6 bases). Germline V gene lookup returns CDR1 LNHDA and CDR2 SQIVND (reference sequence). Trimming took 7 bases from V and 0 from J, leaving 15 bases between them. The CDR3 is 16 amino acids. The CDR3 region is CASKGPGTPNTGELFF. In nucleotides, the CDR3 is TGTGCCAGTAAGGGTCCCGGGACACCGAACACCGGGGAGCTGTTTTTT.

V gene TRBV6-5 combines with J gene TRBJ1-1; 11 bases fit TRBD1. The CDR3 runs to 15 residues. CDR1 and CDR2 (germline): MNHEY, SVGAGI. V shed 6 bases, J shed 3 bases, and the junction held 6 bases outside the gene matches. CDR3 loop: CASSIWDRGDTEAFF. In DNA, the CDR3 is TGTGCCAGCAGCATATGGGACAGGGGGGACACTGAAGCTTTCTTT.

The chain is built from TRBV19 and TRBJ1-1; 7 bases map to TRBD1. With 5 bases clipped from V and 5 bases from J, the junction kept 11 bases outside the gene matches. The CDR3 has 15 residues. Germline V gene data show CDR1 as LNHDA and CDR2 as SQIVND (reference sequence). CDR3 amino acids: CASSADRWRGTEAFF. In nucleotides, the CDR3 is TGTGCCAGTAGTGCGGACAGGTGGCGTGGGACTGAAGCTTTCTTT.

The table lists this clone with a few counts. In DNA, the CDR3 is TGTGCCAGCAGCCCAGACAGCCGGGACAGGGGGCTTGGCTACACCTTC. Encoded protein: CASSPDSRDRGLGYTF. The J gene is TRBJ1-2, the V gene TRBV9, with 12 bases that match TRBD1. The CDR3 contains 16 residues. Germline values: CDR1 SGDLS, CDR2 YYNGEE. V lost 4 bases and J lost 7; bases outside the gene matches: 11.

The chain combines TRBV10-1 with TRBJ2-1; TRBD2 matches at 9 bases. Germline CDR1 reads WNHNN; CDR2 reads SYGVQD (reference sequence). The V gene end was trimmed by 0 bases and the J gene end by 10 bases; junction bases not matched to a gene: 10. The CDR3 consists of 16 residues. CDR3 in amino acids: CASSESQASGISEQFF. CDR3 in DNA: TGCGCCAGCAGTGAGTCTCAGGCTAGCGGGATCTCCGAGCAGTTCTTC.

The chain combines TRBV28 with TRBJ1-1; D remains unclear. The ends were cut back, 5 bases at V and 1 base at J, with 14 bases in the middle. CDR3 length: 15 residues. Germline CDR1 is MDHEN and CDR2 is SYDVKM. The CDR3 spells CASSPYRGWNTEAFF. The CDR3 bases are TGTGCCAGCAGTCCCTACCGAGGGTGGAACACTGAAGCTTTCTTT.

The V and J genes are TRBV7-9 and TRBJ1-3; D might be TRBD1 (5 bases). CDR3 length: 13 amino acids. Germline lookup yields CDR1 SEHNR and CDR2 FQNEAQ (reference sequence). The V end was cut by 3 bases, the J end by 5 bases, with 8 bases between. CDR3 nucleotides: TGTGCCAGCAGCTTGACAGTTAGAAACACCATATATTTT. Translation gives CASSLTVRNTIYF.

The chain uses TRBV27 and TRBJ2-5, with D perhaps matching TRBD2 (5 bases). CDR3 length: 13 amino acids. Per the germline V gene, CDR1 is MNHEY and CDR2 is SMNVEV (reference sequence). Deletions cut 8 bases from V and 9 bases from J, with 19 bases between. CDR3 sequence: CASRVREQTPQYF. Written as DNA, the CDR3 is TGTGCCAGCCGAGTACGGGAACAAACCCCCCAGTACTTC.

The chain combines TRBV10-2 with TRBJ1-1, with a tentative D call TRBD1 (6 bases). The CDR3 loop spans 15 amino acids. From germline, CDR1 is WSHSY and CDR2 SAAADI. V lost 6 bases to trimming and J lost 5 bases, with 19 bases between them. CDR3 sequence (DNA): TGCGCCAGCAGCCCCTTACAGGGCGCCTGGACTGAAGCTTTCTTT. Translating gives CASSPLQGAWTEAFF.

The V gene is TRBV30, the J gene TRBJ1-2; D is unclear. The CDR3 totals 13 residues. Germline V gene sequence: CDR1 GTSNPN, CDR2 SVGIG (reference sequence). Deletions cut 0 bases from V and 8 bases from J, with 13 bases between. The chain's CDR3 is CAWSVGSVRGYTF. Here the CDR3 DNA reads TGTGCCTGGAGTGTCGGGTCAGTTCGGGGCTACACCTTC.